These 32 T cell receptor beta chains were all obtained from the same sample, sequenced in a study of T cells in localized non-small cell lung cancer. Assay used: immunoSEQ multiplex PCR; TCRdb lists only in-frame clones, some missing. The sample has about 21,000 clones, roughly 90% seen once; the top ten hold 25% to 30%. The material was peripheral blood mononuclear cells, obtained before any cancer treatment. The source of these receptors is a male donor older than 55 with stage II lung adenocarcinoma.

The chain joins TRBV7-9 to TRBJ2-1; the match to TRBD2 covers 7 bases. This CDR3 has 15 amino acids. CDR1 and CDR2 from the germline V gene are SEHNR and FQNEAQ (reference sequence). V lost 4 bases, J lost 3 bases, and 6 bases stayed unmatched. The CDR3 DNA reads TGTGCCAGCAGCTCTCCGACTAGCCTCTACAATGAGCAGTTCTTC. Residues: CASSSPTSLYNEQFF.

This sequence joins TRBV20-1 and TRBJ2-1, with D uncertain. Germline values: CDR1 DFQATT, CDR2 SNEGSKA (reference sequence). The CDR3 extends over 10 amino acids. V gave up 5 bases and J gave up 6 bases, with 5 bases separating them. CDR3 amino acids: CSAYGNEQFF. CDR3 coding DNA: TGCAGTGCTTACGGCAATGAGCAGTTCTTC.

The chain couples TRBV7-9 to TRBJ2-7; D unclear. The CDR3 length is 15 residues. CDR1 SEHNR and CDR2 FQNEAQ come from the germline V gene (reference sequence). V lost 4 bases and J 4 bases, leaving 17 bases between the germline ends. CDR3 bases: TGTGCCAGCAGCTCGGCCCTCTGGTTTGGGTACGAGCAGTACTTC. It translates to CASSSALWFGYEQYF.

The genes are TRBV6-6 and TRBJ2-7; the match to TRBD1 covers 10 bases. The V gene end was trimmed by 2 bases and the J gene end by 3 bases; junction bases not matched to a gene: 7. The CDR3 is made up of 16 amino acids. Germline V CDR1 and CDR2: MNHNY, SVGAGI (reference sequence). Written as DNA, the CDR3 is TGTGCCAGCAGTTACCCGAGGGGGACAGGGGACTACGAGCAGTACTTC. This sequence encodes CASSYPRGTGDYEQYF.

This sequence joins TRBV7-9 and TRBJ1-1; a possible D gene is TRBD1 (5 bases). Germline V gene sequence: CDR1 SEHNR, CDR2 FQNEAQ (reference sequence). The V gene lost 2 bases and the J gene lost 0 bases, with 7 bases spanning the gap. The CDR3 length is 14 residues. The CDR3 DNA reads TGTGCCAGCAGCTTACAGACAGTGAACACTGAAGCTTTCTTT. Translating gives CASSLQTVNTEAFF.

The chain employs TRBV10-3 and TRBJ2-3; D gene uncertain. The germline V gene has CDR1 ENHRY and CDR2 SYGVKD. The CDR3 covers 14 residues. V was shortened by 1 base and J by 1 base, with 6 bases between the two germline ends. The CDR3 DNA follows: TGTGCCATCAGTGAGTTTAGTGGCACAGATACGCAGTATTTT. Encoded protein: CAISEFSGTDTQYF.

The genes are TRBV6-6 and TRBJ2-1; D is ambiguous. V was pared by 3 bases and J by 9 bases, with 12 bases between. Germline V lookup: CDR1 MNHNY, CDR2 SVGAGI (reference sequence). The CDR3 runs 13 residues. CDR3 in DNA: TGTGCCAGCAGTTATTCGGCCTACGGTGAGCAGTTCTTC. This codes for CASSYSAYGEQFF.

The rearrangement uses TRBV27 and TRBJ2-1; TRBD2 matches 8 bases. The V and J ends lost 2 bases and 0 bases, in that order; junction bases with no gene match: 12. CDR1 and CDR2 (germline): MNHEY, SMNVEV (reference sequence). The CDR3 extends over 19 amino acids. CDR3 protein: CASSLVMAGGISSYNEQFF. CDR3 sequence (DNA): TGTGCCAGCAGTTTAGTTATGGCGGGAGGTATAAGCTCCTACAATGAGCAGTTCTTC.

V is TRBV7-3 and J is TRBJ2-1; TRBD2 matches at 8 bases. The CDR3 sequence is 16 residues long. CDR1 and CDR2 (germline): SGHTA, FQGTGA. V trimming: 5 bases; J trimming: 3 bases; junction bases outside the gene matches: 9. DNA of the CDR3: TGTGCCAGCAGCCCGGGGGGGAGCGGGAGCTACAATGAGCAGTTCTTC. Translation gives CASSPGGSGSYNEQFF.

The CDR3 reads CASSFPSGRAMGTDTQYF. As DNA, the CDR3 is TGTGCCAGCAGTTTTCCTAGCGGGAGGGCCATGGGCACAGATACGCAGTATTTT. This chain connects TRBV28 to TRBJ2-3, with 12 nucleotides matching TRBD2. CDR1 MDHEN and CDR2 SYDVKM come from the germline V gene. V lost 3 bases to trimming and J lost 1 base; unmatched junction nucleotides: 8. This CDR3 is 18 amino acids long.

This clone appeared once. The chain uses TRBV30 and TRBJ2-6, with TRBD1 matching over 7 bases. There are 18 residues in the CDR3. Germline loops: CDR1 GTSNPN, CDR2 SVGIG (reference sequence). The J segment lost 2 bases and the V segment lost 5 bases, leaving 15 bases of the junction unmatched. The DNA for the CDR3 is TGTGCCTGGCGACATATACAAACCGACAGGGCTGGGGCCAACGTCCTGACTTTC. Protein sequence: CAWRHIQTDRAGANVLTF. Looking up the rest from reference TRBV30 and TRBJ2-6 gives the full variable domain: SQTIHQWPATLVQPVGSPLSLECTVEGTSNPNLYWYRQAAGRGLQLLFYSVGIGQISSEVPQNLSASRPQDRQFILSSKKLLLSDSGFYLCAWRHIQTDRAGANVLTFGAGSRLTVL.

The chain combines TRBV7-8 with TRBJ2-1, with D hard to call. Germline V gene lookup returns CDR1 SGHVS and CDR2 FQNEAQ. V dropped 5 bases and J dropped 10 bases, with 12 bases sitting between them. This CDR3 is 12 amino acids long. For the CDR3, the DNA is TGTGCCAGCAGCCCGTTGGTATCCGAGCAGTTCTTC. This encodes CASSPLVSEQFF. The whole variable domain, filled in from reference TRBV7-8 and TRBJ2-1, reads GAGVSQSPRYKVAKRGQDVALRCDPISGHVSLFWYQQALGQGPEFLTYFQNEAQLDKSGLPSDRFFAERPEGSVSTLKIQRTQQEDSAVYLCASSPLVSEQFFGPGTRLTVL.

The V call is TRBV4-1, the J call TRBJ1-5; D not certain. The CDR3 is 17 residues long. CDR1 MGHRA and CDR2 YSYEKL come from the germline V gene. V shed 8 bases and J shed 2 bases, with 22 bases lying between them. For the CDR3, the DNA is TGCGCCAGCGGCCCTGTCGAGTCCACAAGGGGCAATCAGCCCCAGCATTTT. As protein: CASGPVESTRGNQPQHF.

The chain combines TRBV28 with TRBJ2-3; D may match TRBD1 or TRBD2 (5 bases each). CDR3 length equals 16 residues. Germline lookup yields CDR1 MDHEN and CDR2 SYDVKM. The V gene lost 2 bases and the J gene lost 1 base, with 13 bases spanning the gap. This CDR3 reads CASSLAGAKGTDTQYF. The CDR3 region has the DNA TGTGCCAGCAGTTTAGCCGGGGCGAAGGGCACAGATACGCAGTATTTT.

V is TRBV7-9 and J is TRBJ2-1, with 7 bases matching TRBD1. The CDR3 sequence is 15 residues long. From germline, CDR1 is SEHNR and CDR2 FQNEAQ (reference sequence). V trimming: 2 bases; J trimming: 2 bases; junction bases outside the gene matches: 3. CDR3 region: CASSLYGQAYNEQFF. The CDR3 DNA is TGTGCCAGCAGCTTATACGGACAGGCCTACAATGAGCAGTTCTTC. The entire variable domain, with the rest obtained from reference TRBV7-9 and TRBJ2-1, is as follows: DTGVSQNPRHKITKRGQNVTFRCDPISEHNRLYWYRQTLGQGPEFLTYFQNEAQLEKSRLLSDRFSAERPKGSFSTLEIQRTEQGDSAMYLCASSLYGQAYNEQFFGPGTRLTVL.

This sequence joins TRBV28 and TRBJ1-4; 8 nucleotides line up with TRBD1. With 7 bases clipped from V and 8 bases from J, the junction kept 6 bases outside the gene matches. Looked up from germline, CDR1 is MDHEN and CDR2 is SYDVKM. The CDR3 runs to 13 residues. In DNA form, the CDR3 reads TGTGCCAGCACCAGGGGGCGGGCCGAAAAACTGTTTTTT. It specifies CASTRGRAEKLFF.

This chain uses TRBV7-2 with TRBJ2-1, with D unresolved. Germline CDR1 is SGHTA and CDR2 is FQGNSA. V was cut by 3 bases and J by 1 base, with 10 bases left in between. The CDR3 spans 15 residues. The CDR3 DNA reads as TGTGCCAGCAGCTTTATGGGCATTTCCTACAATGAGCAGTTCTTC. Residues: CASSFMGISYNEQFF.

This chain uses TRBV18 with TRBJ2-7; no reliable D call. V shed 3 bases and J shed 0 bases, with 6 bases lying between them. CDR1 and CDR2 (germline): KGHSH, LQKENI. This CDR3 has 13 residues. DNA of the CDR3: TGTGCCAGCTCACCGGGTGGCTCCTACGAGCAGTACTTC. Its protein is CASSPGGSYEQYF. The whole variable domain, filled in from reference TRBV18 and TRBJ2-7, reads NAGVMQNPRHLVRRRGQEARLRCSPMKGHSHVYWYRQLPEEGLKFMVYLQKENIIDESGMPKERFSAEFPKEGPSILRIQQVVRGDSAAYFCASSPGGSYEQYFGPGTRLTVT.

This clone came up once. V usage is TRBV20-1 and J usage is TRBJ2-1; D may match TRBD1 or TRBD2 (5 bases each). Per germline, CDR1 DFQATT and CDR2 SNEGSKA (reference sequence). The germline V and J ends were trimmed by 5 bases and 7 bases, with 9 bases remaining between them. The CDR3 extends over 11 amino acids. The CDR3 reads CSAGTSNEQFF. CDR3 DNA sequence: TGCAGTGCTGGGACCTCGAATGAGCAGTTCTTC.

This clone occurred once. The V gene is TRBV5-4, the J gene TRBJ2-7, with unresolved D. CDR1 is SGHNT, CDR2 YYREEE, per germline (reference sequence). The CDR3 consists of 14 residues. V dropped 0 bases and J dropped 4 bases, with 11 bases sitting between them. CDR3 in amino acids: CASSLGKDQYEQYF. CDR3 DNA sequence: TGTGCCAGCAGCTTGGGGAAAGATCAATACGAGCAGTACTTC.

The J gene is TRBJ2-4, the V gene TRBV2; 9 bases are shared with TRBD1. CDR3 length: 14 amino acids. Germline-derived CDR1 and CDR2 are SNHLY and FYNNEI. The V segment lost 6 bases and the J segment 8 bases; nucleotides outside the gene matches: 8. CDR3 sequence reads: CASREQGAVDIQYF. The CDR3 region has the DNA TGTGCCAGCAGGGAACAGGGGGCCGTGGACATTCAGTACTTC.

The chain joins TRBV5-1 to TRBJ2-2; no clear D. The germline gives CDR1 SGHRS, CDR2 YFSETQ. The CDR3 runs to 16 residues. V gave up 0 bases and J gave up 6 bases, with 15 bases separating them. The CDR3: CASSLASQHGPGELFF. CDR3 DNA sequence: TGCGCCAGCAGCTTGGCCTCGCAACACGGACCCGGGGAGCTGTTTTTT.

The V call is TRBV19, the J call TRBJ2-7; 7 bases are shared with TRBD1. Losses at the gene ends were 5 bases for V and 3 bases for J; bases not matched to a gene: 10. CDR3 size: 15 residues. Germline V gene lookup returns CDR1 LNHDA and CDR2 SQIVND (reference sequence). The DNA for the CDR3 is TGTGCCAGTAGTCTACAAAGACAGGGCGACTACGAGCAGTACTTC. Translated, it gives CASSLQRQGDYEQYF.

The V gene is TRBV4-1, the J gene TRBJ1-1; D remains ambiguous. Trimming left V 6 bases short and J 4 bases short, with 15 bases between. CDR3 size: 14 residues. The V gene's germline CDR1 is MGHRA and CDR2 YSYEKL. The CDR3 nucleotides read TGCGCCAGCAGTGGGCGGACGGTTGGCACTGAAGCTTTCTTT. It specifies CASSGRTVGTEAFF.

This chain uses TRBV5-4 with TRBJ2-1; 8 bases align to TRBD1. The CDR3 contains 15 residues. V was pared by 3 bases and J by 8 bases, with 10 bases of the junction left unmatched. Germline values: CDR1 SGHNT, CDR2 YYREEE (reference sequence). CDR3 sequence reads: CASSSSLDRAHEQFF. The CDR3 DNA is TGTGCCAGCAGCTCCTCTTTGGACAGGGCACATGAGCAGTTCTTC.

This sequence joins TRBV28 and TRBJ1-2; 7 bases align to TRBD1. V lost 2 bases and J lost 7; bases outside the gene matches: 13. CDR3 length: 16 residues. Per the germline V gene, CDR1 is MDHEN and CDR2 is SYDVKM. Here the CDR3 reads CASSLLGGGGFGGYTF. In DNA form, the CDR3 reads TGTGCCAGCAGTTTACTCGGGGGAGGGGGCTTTGGTGGCTACACCTTC.

The CDR3 sequence: CASSRQGNTEAFF. The CDR3 bases are TGTGCCAGTAGTCGGCAGGGAAACACTGAAGCTTTCTTT. The V and J genes are TRBV19 and TRBJ1-1, with D possibly TRBD1 on 5 matching bases. V shed 5 bases and J shed 2 bases, with 9 bases lying between them. The germline V gene encodes CDR1 LNHDA and CDR2 SQIVND (reference sequence). This CDR3 spans 13 amino acids.

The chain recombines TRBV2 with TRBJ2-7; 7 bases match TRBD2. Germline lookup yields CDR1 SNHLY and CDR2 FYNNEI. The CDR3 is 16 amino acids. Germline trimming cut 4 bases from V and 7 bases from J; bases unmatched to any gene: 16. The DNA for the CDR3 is TGTGCCAGCAGTGCCGGCGCGGGAGCCTCAATAAGGGAGCAGTACTTC. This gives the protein CASSAGAGASIREQYF. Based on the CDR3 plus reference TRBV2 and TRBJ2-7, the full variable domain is EPEVTQTPSHQVTQMGQEVILRCVPISNHLYFYWYRQILGQKVEFLVSFYNNEISEKSEIFDDQFSVERPDGSNFTLKIRSTKLEDSAMYFCASSAGAGASIREQYFGPGTRLTVT.

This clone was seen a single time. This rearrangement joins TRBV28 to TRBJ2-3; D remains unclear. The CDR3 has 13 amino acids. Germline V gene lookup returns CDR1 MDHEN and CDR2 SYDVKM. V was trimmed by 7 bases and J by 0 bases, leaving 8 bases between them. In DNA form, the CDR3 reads TGTGCCAGCAAGATTCAGAGCACAGATACGCAGTATTTT. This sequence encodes CASKIQSTDTQYF. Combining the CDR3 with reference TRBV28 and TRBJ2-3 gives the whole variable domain DVKVTQSSRYLVKRTGEKVFLECVQDMDHENMFWYRQDPGLGLRLIYFSYDVKMKEKGDIPEGYSVSREKKERFSLILESASTNQTSMYLCASKIQSTDTQYFGPGTRLTVL.

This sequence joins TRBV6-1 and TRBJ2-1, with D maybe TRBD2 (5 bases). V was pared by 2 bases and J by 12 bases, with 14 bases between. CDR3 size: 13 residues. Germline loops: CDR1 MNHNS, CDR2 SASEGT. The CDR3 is CASSEPASIVQFF. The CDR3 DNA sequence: TGTGCCAGCAGTGAACCGGCTAGCATAGTGCAGTTCTTC.

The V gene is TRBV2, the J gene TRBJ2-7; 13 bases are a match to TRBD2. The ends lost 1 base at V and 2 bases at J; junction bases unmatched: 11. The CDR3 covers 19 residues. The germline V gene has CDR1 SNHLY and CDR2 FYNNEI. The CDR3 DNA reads TGTGCCAGCAGTGAAGATTTCGGGACTAGCGGGATATTAACCTACGAGCAGTACTTC. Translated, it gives CASSEDFGTSGILTYEQYF.

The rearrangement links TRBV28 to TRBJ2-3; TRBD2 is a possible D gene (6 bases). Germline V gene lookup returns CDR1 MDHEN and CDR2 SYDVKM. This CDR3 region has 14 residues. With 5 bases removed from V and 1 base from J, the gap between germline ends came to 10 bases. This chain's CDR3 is CASSMASGTDTQYF. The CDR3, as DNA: TGTGCCAGCAGTATGGCTAGCGGCACAGATACGCAGTATTTT.